This entry features one T cell receptor (beta chain) sequence. This clonotype was seen at least ten times. It has no known antigen specificity. No quality values exist for individual bases; no much larger clone is one base distant. Counted from cysteine to phenylalanine, this CDR3 has 15 amino acids. Of all the DNA, just the CDR3 is kept, 45 bases in frame from base 1. As encoded in the germline V gene, CDR1 is MDHEN while CDR2 is SYDVKM. Ends trimmed: V by 6 bases, J by 0 bases; bases unmatched to a gene: 4. Sequencing used an Illumina NovaSeq 6000. Using 5'RACE with constant-segment primers, TCRalpha and TCRbeta cDNA libraries were constructed, with sample barcodes and unique molecular identifiers added in the process. RNA was extracted from every sample with Trizol reagent. Amplification of the libraries took two PCR steps, and the second step added a second sample barcode plus Illumina TruSeq adapters. Libraries were sequenced on an Illumina NovaSeq with 2 x 150 bp paired-end reads. Turning to the authors' computational methods: With migec v1.2.7, reads were demultiplexed and then collapsed into UMI-guided consensus sequences. Using mixcr v2.1.11, UMI consensuses were aligned to TRA and TRB V and J templates and then assembled into clonotypes. Clonotypes were classified as expanded or contracted when called significant by both edgeR and NoisET, with noise models trained on biological replicates. edgeR calls used a false discovery rate-adjusted p below 0.01 and a log2 fold-change threshold of 1. As an exploratory analysis of dynamics, max-normalized trajectories of the 1000 most abundant clonotypes were examined by PCA with hierarchical clustering. Each responding clone was given a CD4 or CD8 phenotype based on the CD4+ and CD8+ repertoires, which had been sequenced separately. The public reads were run again by TCRdb, first through fastp at Q25 and then through MiXCR, and only productive beta chains were kept. Rows merge per CDR3 protein into single entries with the most common DNA and genes. The V and J calls and clone size come from TCRdb's table, not from the authors' own analysis. This sample holds around 45,000 distinct CDR3 sequences; 9.5% were observed only once. The ten top clones hold about an eighth of the sample.

Ficoll-Paque density gradient centrifugation was used to isolate PBMCs. These data are taken from a study of T-cell memory formation after mild COVID-19 (dated by TCRdb to 2020 to 2022). The study in broad terms: TCR sequence clusters from the two donors were largely donor specific. The cohort comprised two young, previously healthy adult volunteers, one female and one male. T-cell clones expanding and contracting after mild COVID-19 in a couple of donors were tracked by longitudinal TCRalpha and TCRbeta repertoire sequencing.

Study-level results and caveats: From day 15 to 85, contracting clones showed balanced CD4/CD8 phenotypes, whereas a second wave of clones that expanded from day 15 to 37 leaned towards CD4+. Contracting CD4+ clones turned up mainly in the CM and EM memory subsets, whereas EMRA was where CD8+ clones were enriched. Only two mild cases were covered by the study, and larger cohorts that include severe cases with pre-infection samples were considered necessary. The second-wave clones that peaked on day 37 were not confirmed to be SARS-CoV-2 specific. Some responding clones were detected in pre-infection memory, suggesting pre-existing cross-reactive memory T cells joined the SARS-CoV-2 response.

The clonotype originates from an adult woman who had mild COVID-19 (a few samples of this study predate the infection). The sample titles of this study are shuffled in the database, so cell type and time point are left out; the donor was told from shared clones. The sequence joins TRBV28 to TRBJ1-4, with 7 bases in between that match TRBD1. Sequencing used PBMCs or a T cell subset sorted from them (not recorded which). The CDR3 has the sequence CASRGTAATNEKLFF. Read as DNA, the sequence is TGTGCCAGCAGGGGGACAGCGGCAACTAATGAAAAACTGTTTTTT.